What follows are 11 T cell receptor beta chains derived from one specimen sequenced in a study of T cell responses to AZD1222 COVID-19 vaccine. Generated by immunoSEQ multiplex PCR, the TCRdb table keeps only in-frame clones and is missing some. The sample includes around 150,000 clones, about nine tenths of them seen just once. The source was peripheral blood, collected on day 0 of AZD1222 vaccination. The receptors derive from an adult in good health.

The CDR3 loop is CASSLDQSYNEQFF. The CDR3 bases are TGTGCCAGCAGCTTAGATCAGAGTTACAATGAGCAGTTCTTC. The gene calls are TRBV7-2 and TRBJ2-1; D is undetermined. V lost 1 base to trimming and J lost 4 bases, with 8 bases between them. Germline CDR1 is SGHTA and CDR2 is FQGNSA. The CDR3 has 14 residues. Supplemented by reference TRBV7-2 and TRBJ2-1, the full variable domain reads GAGVSQSPSNKVTEKGKDVELRCDPISGHTALYWYRQSLGQGLEFLIYFQGNSAPDKSGLPSDRFSAERTGGSVSTLTIQRTQQEDSAVYLCASSLDQSYNEQFFGPGTRLTVL.

This clone was observed once. The chain combines TRBV11-2 with TRBJ2-5, with TRBD1 matching over 7 bases. V trimming: 6 bases; J trimming: 4 bases; junction bases outside the gene matches: 11. Germline V gene sequence: CDR1 SGHAT, CDR2 FQNNGV. The CDR3 covers 15 residues. Here the CDR3 reads CASSLGQALRETQYF. The CDR3 DNA reads as TGTGCCAGCAGTCTTGGACAGGCTTTACGAGAGACCCAGTACTTC.

CDR3 nucleotide sequence: TGCGCCAGCAGCCAAGAATCGTCTAGCGGGTCCTACGAGCAGTACTTC. Translated, it gives CASSQESSSGSYEQYF. V gene TRBV4-1 combines with J gene TRBJ2-7; 8 positions match TRBD2. The J segment lost 1 base and the V segment lost 0 bases, leaving 5 bases of the junction unmatched. Looked up from germline, CDR1 is MGHRA and CDR2 is YSYEKL. There are 16 residues in the CDR3.

The chain combines TRBV3-1 (or the pseudogene TRBV3-2) with TRBJ2-7; the match to TRBD2 covers 8 bases. The germline V gene has CDR1 LGHDT and CDR2 YNNKEL (reference sequence). The CDR3 loop spans 14 amino acids. Trimming took 2 bases from V and 7 from J; bases not matched to a gene: 7. The CDR3 loop reads CASSQTGGPREQYF. CDR3 sequence (DNA): TGTGCCAGCAGCCAAACGGGAGGGCCGCGGGAGCAGTACTTC.

The chain links TRBV5-1 to TRBJ1-3; D gene uncertain. The CDR3 runs 13 residues. V gave up 0 bases and J gave up 7 bases, with 8 bases separating them. Germline lookup yields CDR1 SGHRS and CDR2 YFSETQ. The CDR3 is CASSLAGKNTIYF. CDR3 coding DNA: TGCGCCAGCAGCTTGGCCGGAAAGAACACCATATATTTT. Filled out from reference TRBV5-1 and TRBJ1-3, the complete variable domain reads KAGVTQTPRYLIKTRGQQVTLSCSPISGHRSVSWYQQTPGQGLQFLFEYFSETQRNKGNFPGRFSGRQFSNSRSEMNVSTLELGDSALYLCASSLAGKNTIYFGEGSWLTVV.

This clone showed up just a few times. The chain uses TRBV5-4 and TRBJ2-7; D is ambiguous. Between the trimmed V and J ends, which lost 7 bases and 4 bases, there was a span of 24 bases. Germline V lookup: CDR1 SGHNT, CDR2 YYREEE (reference sequence). The CDR3 has 16 amino acids. The CDR3, as DNA: TGTGCCAGCTCACTCCCTACGGCACAGTCAAAATACGAGCAGTACTTC. This gives the protein CASSLPTAQSKYEQYF.

V usage is TRBV7-8 and J usage is TRBJ2-1; 13 nucleotides line up with TRBD2. The CDR3 covers 19 residues. The V and J ends lost 1 base and 8 bases, in that order; junction bases with no gene match: 14. Germline V gene lookup returns CDR1 SGHVS and CDR2 FQNEAQ. The CDR3 reads CASSLDGTSGILRGDEQFF. Here the CDR3 DNA reads TGTGCCAGCAGCTTAGACGGGACTAGCGGGATCCTACGGGGCGATGAGCAGTTCTTC. Supplemented by reference TRBV7-8 and TRBJ2-1, the full variable domain reads GAGVSQSPRYKVAKRGQDVALRCDPISGHVSLFWYQQALGQGPEFLTYFQNEAQLDKSGLPSDRFFAERPEGSVSTLKIQRTQQEDSAVYLCASSLDGTSGILRGDEQFFGPGTRLTVL.

The V and J genes are TRBV18 and TRBJ1-1; TRBD1 matches at 7 bases. The CDR3 is 14 amino acids. The trim removed 2 bases at V and 4 bases at J, leaving 4 bases unmatched. CDR1 is KGHSH and CDR2 is LQKENI in the germline V gene. The CDR3 loop is CASSPTPGGTEAFF. The CDR3 DNA follows: TGTGCCAGCTCACCAACGCCAGGGGGCACTGAAGCTTTCTTT.

This clone was seen once. CDR3: CASSLAGGPFEQFF. The CDR3 coding sequence is TGTGCCAGCAGCCTAGCGGGGGGGCCCTTTGAGCAGTTCTTC. This chain joins TRBV6-5 and TRBJ2-1, with TRBD2 matching over 12 bases. The CDR3 sequence is 14 residues long. Germline CDR1 MNHEY, CDR2 SVGAGI. The V segment lost 6 bases and the J segment 9 bases; nucleotides outside the gene matches: 6.

This clone was observed a handful of times. The gene calls are TRBV5-1 and TRBJ2-3; 14 bases agree with TRBD2. CDR1 and CDR2 (germline): SGHRS, YFSETQ. Losses at the gene ends were 0 bases for V and 7 bases for J; bases not matched to a gene: 13. CDR3 length equals 19 residues. CDR3 sequence (DNA): TGCGCCAGCAGCTTGGGAGCTATCGGACTAGCGGGAGGACCGAATACGCAGTATTTT. Translating it yields CASSLGAIGLAGGPNTQYF.

The chain joins TRBV28 to TRBJ1-1; D gene uncertain. Trimming stripped 8 bases from V and 0 bases from J, with 7 bases between. Per germline, CDR1 MDHEN and CDR2 SYDVKM. The CDR3 contains 12 residues. The DNA of the CDR3 is TGTGCCAGCGGTGTATTGAACACTGAAGCTTTCTTT. Encoded protein: CASGVLNTEAFF.